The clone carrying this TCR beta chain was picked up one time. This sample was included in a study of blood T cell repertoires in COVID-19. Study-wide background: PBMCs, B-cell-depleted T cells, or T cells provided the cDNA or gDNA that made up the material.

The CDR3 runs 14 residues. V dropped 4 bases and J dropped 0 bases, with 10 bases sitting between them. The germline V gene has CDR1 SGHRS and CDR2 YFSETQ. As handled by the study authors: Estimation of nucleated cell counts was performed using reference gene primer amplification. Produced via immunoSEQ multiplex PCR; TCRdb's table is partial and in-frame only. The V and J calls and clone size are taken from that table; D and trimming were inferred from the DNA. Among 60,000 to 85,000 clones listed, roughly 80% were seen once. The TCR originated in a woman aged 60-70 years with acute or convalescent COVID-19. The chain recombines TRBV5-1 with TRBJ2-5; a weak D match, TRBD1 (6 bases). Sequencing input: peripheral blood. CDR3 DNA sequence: TGCGCCAGCAGCCGTACAGGGAACCAAGAGACCCAGTACTTC. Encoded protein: CASSRTGNQETQYF. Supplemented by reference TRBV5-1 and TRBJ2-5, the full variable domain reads KAGVTQTPRYLIKTRGQQVTLSCSPISGHRSVSWYQQTPGQGLQFLFEYFSETQRNKGNFPGRFSGRQFSNSRSEMNVSTLELGDSALYLCASSRTGNQETQYFGPGTRLLVL.